Presented here are 7 T cell receptor beta chains from one specimen sequenced in a study of Ad26.COV2.S vaccination and SARS-CoV-2 variants. Here immunoSEQ multiplex PCR was the method, and the copy in TCRdb shows in-frame clones only, minus some. The data hold 350,000 to 600,000 clones, with approximately 90% observed a single time. Treatment here: roughly 18 received Ad26.COV2.S at low or high dose, single or two shots; five or six received placebo; per-sample allocation not given. Specimens were obtained on day 63 following the first vaccine or placebo injection. This material consisted of peripheral blood, taken in a trial of Ad26.COV2.S vaccine versus placebo. The receptors were sampled from a person aged 18-65 years who received the Ad26.COV2.S COVID-19 vaccine or a placebo.

This rearrangement joins TRBV14 to TRBJ2-2, with D unclear. The CDR3 loop spans 12 amino acids. Germline lookup yields CDR1 SGHDN and CDR2 FVKESK. Trimming shortened V by 4 bases and J by 7 bases, and 7 bases separated the two germline ends. The CDR3 DNA follows: TGTGCCAGCAGCCGACTGGGCGGGGAGCTGTTTTTT. This translates into CASSRLGGELFF.

The chain is built from TRBV5-1 and TRBJ1-4; 7 bases are shared with TRBD1. Unmatched junction bases numbered 5, after V lost 2 bases and J lost 4 bases. The germline CDR1 and CDR2 sequences are SGHRS and YFSETQ. CDR3 length: 15 residues. The CDR3 loop reads CASSLQGFNNEKLFF. The CDR3 DNA is TGCGCCAGCAGCTTACAGGGGTTTAATAATGAAAAACTGTTTTTT.

The gene calls are TRBV15 and TRBJ2-1; 9 bases are shared with TRBD2. J lost 5 bases, V lost 1 base, and 6 bases had no gene match. Looked up from germline, CDR1 is LNHNV and CDR2 is YYDKDF (reference sequence). The CDR3 is 16 amino acids. CDR3 sequence (DNA): TGTGCCACCAGCAGAGTCCAGACTAGCGGAGACAATGAGCAGTTCTTC. The encoded protein is CATSRVQTSGDNEQFF.

This clone showed up just a few times. The J gene is TRBJ1-5, the V gene TRBV19; possibly TRBD1 for D (5 bases). Germline CDR1 LNHDA, CDR2 SQIVND (reference sequence). The CDR3 contains 13 residues. V was shortened by 5 bases and J by 3 bases, with 8 bases between the two germline ends. CDR3 amino acids: CASSQGFNQPQHF. CDR3 nucleotide sequence: TGTGCCAGTAGTCAGGGTTTCAATCAGCCCCAGCATTTT.

This chain links TRBV28 with TRBJ1-2; tentative D call: TRBD1 (6 bases). Trimming cost V 6 bases and J 4 bases, with 21 bases left between them. The V gene's germline CDR1 is MDHEN and CDR2 SYDVKM. There are 16 residues in the CDR3. CDR3 in DNA: TGTGCCAGCAGGACCACTACCGCGGGACACCTCTATGGCTACACCTTC. Its protein is CASRTTTAGHLYGYTF.

The chain employs TRBV7-9 and TRBJ2-1; D is unclear. The germline V gene encodes CDR1 SEHNR and CDR2 FQNEAQ (reference sequence). V lost 1 base to trimming and J lost 2 bases, with 9 bases between them. CDR3 size: 15 residues. The CDR3 bases are TGTGCCAGCAGCTTAGGGCGGCTTGCCTACAATGAGCAGTTCTTC. It is translated as CASSLGRLAYNEQFF.

V gene TRBV30 combines with J gene TRBJ2-1; 9 bases agree with TRBD2. Looked up from germline, CDR1 is GTSNPN and CDR2 is SVGIG (reference sequence). The V gene end was trimmed by 7 bases and the J gene end by 8 bases; junction bases not matched to a gene: 12. The CDR3 is 14 residues long. The CDR3 DNA is TGTGCCTCGACCCCGGGACTAGCTGTGGATGAGCAGTTCTTC. Amino acids: CASTPGLAVDEQFF.